A single sample gave rise to the 29 T cell receptor beta chains below, sequenced in a study of blood T cell repertoires in COVID-19. Clones were read by immunoSEQ multiplex PCR, and TCRdb kept only the in-frame ones, dropping some. The repertoire holds 75,000 to 95,000 clones, with more than 75% as singletons. The specimen was peripheral blood. Receptor source: a human donor in a cohort sampled during active COVID-19.

The J gene is TRBJ1-3, the V gene TRBV5-4, with a tentative D call TRBD1 (6 bases). The CDR3 sequence is 17 residues long. Trimming shortened V by 2 bases and J by 0 bases, and 15 bases separated the two germline ends. Germline loops: CDR1 SGHNT, CDR2 YYREEE (reference sequence). The CDR3 DNA reads as TGTGCCAGCAGCTTAGGATCAGGGGCCAACTCTGGAAACACCATATATTTT. Translation: CASSLGSGANSGNTIYF.

The gene calls are TRBV28 and TRBJ2-1; 10 positions match TRBD2. CDR3 length equals 14 residues. With 5 bases clipped from V and 4 bases from J, the junction kept 2 bases outside the gene matches. Germline V gene lookup returns CDR1 MDHEN and CDR2 SYDVKM. The CDR3 DNA follows: TGTGCCAGCAGTATTAGCGGGAGGTACAATGAGCAGTTCTTC. Translated: CASSISGRYNEQFF.

V gene TRBV21-1 combines with J gene TRBJ1-2. TRBV21-1 has pseudogene status. This CDR3 contains 17 residues. The CDR3 here is CASSLKGGAGEEGGYTF. CDR3 nucleotides: TGTGCCAGCAGCCTAAAAGGAGGGGCCGGGGAGGAAGGTGGCTACACCTTC.

The V call is TRBV2, the J call TRBJ2-7; 9 bases fit TRBD2. The germline gives CDR1 SNHLY, CDR2 FYNNEI. The CDR3 runs 15 residues. After removal of 6 bases from V and 2 bases from J, the junction contained 8 bases not matched to a gene. CDR3: CASRRTSAETYEQYF. The CDR3 DNA follows: TGTGCCAGCAGAAGGACTAGCGCCGAGACCTACGAGCAGTACTTC.

This clone appeared once. The rearrangement links TRBV5-6 to TRBJ2-7, with 8 nucleotides matching TRBD2. Unmatched junction bases numbered 5, after V lost 0 bases and J lost 3 bases. Germline CDR1 SGHDT, CDR2 YYEEEE. This CDR3 is 15 amino acids long. The CDR3 reads CASSLGSSGYYEQYF. The DNA for the CDR3 is TGTGCCAGCAGCTTGGGGTCTAGCGGGTACTACGAGCAGTACTTC.

The V and J genes are TRBV30 and TRBJ2-2, with 10 bases fitting TRBD2. V trimming: 4 bases; J trimming: 2 bases; junction bases outside the gene matches: 13. CDR1 GTSNPN and CDR2 SVGIG come from the germline V gene (reference sequence). The CDR3 is 18 amino acids. CDR3 nucleotide sequence: TGTGCCTGGAAGAAAGCGGGAGGGACCTTAGCAAACACCGGGGAGCTGTTTTTT. Translated, it gives CAWKKAGGTLANTGELFF.

The chain recombines TRBV7-3 with TRBJ2-1; 8 positions agree with TRBD1. Germline V lookup: CDR1 SGHTA, CDR2 FQGTGA. J was trimmed by 2 bases and V by 5 bases; bases with no gene match: 5. The CDR3 runs to 15 residues. CDR3 residues: CASSGGTGTYNEQFF. CDR3 in DNA: TGTGCCAGCAGCGGGGGGACAGGAACCTACAATGAGCAGTTCTTC.

The CDR3 region is CASSFMSSGYNEQFF. DNA of the CDR3: TGTGCCAGCAGTTTCATGTCTAGCGGTTACAATGAGCAGTTCTTC. The V gene is TRBV28, the J gene TRBJ2-1; 7 nucleotides match TRBD2. The CDR3 totals 15 residues. CDR1 is MDHEN and CDR2 is SYDVKM in the germline V gene. V shed 3 bases and J 4 bases; nucleotides not matched to a gene: 6.

The chain carries TRBV6-5 and TRBJ2-7, with D perhaps TRBD2 (6 bases). V dropped 2 bases and J dropped 1 base, with 15 bases sitting between them. The CDR3 is 16 residues long. CDR1 is MNHEY and CDR2 is SVGAGI in the germline V gene. CDR3 protein: CASSYHGTFTSYEQYF. The CDR3 DNA follows: TGTGCCAGCAGTTACCATGGGACTTTTACTTCCTACGAGCAGTACTTC.

In DNA, the CDR3 is TGTGCCAGCAGCTTAGCGGGATTGCAAGAGACCCAGTACTTC. As protein: CASSLAGLQETQYF. The chain couples TRBV11-2 to TRBJ2-5; D is perhaps TRBD2 (5 bases). The V gene lost 1 base and the J gene lost 2 bases, with 8 bases spanning the gap. From germline, CDR1 is SGHAT and CDR2 FQNNGV. This CDR3 comprises 14 residues.

The chain uses TRBV2 and TRBJ1-2, with D perhaps TRBD1 (6 bases). This CDR3 comprises 14 residues. Trimming removed 5 bases from V and 6 bases from J, with 16 bases in between. Germline CDR1 and CDR2: SNHLY and FYNNEI. CDR3 nucleotide sequence: TGTGCCAGCAGTAGCAGACAGGTCTTGGATGGCTACACCTTC. This encodes CASSSRQVLDGYTF.

The rearrangement links TRBV6-1 to TRBJ1-5, with 8 bases aligning to TRBD1. The V gene end was trimmed by 2 bases and the J gene end by 3 bases; junction bases not matched to a gene: 12. The V gene's germline CDR1 is MNHNS and CDR2 SASEGT. The CDR3 has 18 amino acids. The CDR3 DNA sequence: TGTGCCAGCAGTGAACCGGACAGGGCGGCGTTTGACAATCAGCCCCAGCATTTT. It yields the protein CASSEPDRAAFDNQPQHF.

CDR3 loop: CASSISWLAGGGELFF. CDR3 coding DNA: TGTGCCAGTAGTATTAGTTGGCTAGCGGGCGGCGGGGAGCTGTTTTTT. This chain connects TRBV19 to TRBJ2-2, with TRBD2 matching 8 bases. The CDR3 is 16 residues long. With 3 bases clipped from V and 7 bases from J, the junction kept 10 bases outside the gene matches. Germline loops: CDR1 LNHDA, CDR2 SQIVND (reference sequence). The variable domain in full, with the rest retrieved from reference TRBV19 and TRBJ2-2, is DGGITQSPKYLFRKEGQNVTLSCEQNLNHDAMYWYRQDPGQGLRLIYYSQIVNDFQKGDIAEGYSVSREKKESFPLTVTSAQKNPTAFYLCASSISWLAGGGELFFGEGSRLTVL.

This sequence joins TRBV5-1 and TRBJ2-5; 7 positions match TRBD2. The germline V gene encodes CDR1 SGHRS and CDR2 YFSETQ. Germline trimming cut 4 bases from V and 4 bases from J; bases unmatched to any gene: 13. The CDR3 is 16 amino acids. The CDR3 reads CASSTFPGRTAETQYF. The CDR3 DNA is TGCGCCAGCAGCACATTCCCCGGGAGGACCGCAGAGACCCAGTACTTC.

The V call is TRBV5-8, the J call TRBJ2-1; the D gene is possibly TRBD1 (6 bases). Trimming took off 0 bases at V and 3 bases at J, with 7 bases between the two ends. The length of the CDR3 is 14 residues. Per the germline V gene, CDR1 is SGHTS and CDR2 is YDEGEE. The CDR3 DNA reads TGTGCCAGCAGCTTGGAGGGGGTCTACAATGAGCAGTTCTTC. This translates into CASSLEGVYNEQFF.

The chain has TRBV9 and TRBJ2-5, with D possibly TRBD1 on 6 matching bases. Germline V gene lookup returns CDR1 SGDLS and CDR2 YYNGEE. V lost 3 bases, J lost 5 bases, and 29 bases lay in between. This CDR3 has 19 residues. This CDR3 is CASSAPHPQLGGEVETQYF. CDR3 sequence (DNA): TGTGCCAGCAGCGCCCCTCATCCCCAACTAGGGGGAGAGGTGGAGACCCAGTACTTC.

Here the CDR3 reads CAWDLLRNSPLHF. The CDR3 DNA reads as TGTGCCTGGGACCTCTTGCGGAATTCACCCCTCCACTTT. The chain couples TRBV30 to TRBJ1-6; D call uncertain. V was clipped by 5 bases and J by 7 bases, with 12 bases between them. CDR3 size: 13 residues. The germline CDR1 and CDR2 sequences are GTSNPN and SVGIG (reference sequence). Supplemented by reference TRBV30 and TRBJ1-6, the full variable domain reads SQTIHQWPATLVQPVGSPLSLECTVEGTSNPNLYWYRQAAGRGLQLLFYSVGIGQISSEVPQNLSASRPQDRQFILSSKKLLLSDSGFYLCAWDLLRNSPLHFGNGTRLTVT.

The genes are TRBV11-2 and TRBJ2-7; D may be TRBD1 (5 bases). V lost 5 bases to trimming and J lost 0 bases, with 11 bases between them. The CDR3 is 14 amino acids. The V gene's germline CDR1 is SGHAT and CDR2 FQNNGV. The CDR3 DNA reads TGTGCCAGCAGCCCGTGGGGCCACTCCTACGAGCAGTACTTC. It specifies CASSPWGHSYEQYF.

CDR3 DNA sequence: TGTGCCAGTAGTTACCCGGGACAGATCTACGAGCAGTACTTC. Encoded protein: CASSYPGQIYEQYF. The rearrangement uses TRBV19 and TRBJ2-7, with 7 bases lining up with TRBD1. The CDR3 covers 14 residues. Germline loops: CDR1 LNHDA, CDR2 SQIVND (reference sequence). The V segment lost 5 bases and the J segment 3 bases; nucleotides outside the gene matches: 7.

The V and J genes are TRBV9 and TRBJ1-5, with TRBD1 identical over 8 bases. V dropped 3 bases and J dropped 6; count of bases not matched to a gene: 5. CDR3 length: 14 residues. Germline V gene lookup returns CDR1 SGDLS and CDR2 YYNGEE. DNA of the CDR3: TGTGCCAGCAGCGCCGGACAGGGTTCTCAGCCCCAGCATTTT. Protein product: CASSAGQGSQPQHF.

This clone was counted a single time. The V and J genes are TRBV6-5 and TRBJ1-1; no firm D call. CDR3 size: 14 residues. Trimming took off 5 bases at V and 0 bases at J, with 10 bases between the two ends. Germline loops: CDR1 MNHEY, CDR2 SVGAGI. The CDR3 DNA reads as TGTGCCAGCAGTCCGCCGGGGATGAACACTGAAGCTTTCTTT. Translation: CASSPPGMNTEAFF.

The chain joins TRBV28 to TRBJ2-7, with 10 nucleotides matching TRBD1. The CDR3 has 15 residues. The ends lost 5 bases at V and 3 bases at J; junction bases unmatched: 7. Germline CDR1 is MDHEN and CDR2 is SYDVKM. The CDR3: CASSGTGTGDYEQYF. DNA for the CDR3: TGTGCCAGCAGTGGAACCGGGACAGGGGACTACGAGCAGTACTTC.

The chain recombines TRBV30 with TRBJ2-7; 10 bases match TRBD1. This CDR3 spans 13 amino acids. The ends lost 1 base at V and 6 bases at J; junction bases unmatched: 3. Germline-derived CDR1 and CDR2 are GTSNPN and SVGIG (reference sequence). Here the CDR3 DNA reads TGTGCCTGGAGTGCCGGGACAGGGGTCGAGCAGTACTTC. Its translation: CAWSAGTGVEQYF.

The chain couples TRBV5-6 to TRBJ2-4; weak D call: TRBD2 (6 bases). CDR1 is SGHDT and CDR2 is YYEEEE in the germline V gene. The CDR3 extends over 16 amino acids. V was trimmed by 4 bases and J by 6 bases, leaving 20 bases between them. The CDR3 nucleotides are TGTGCCAGCAGCGCGGGATCCAGGACGCAGGGAAACATTCAGTACTTC. It translates to CASSAGSRTQGNIQYF.

The genes are TRBV5-1 and TRBJ1-1; D not resolved. V lost 5 bases and J lost 5, with 16 bases in between. CDR3 length equals 14 residues. Germline lookup yields CDR1 SGHRS and CDR2 YFSETQ. CDR3 sequence (DNA): TGCGCCAGCAGTCGGGTGGTTGGAGGGACTGAAGCTTTCTTT. Translated: CASSRVVGGTEAFF.

The rearrangement joins TRBV2 to TRBJ2-3, with 13 bases aligning to TRBD2. The CDR3 runs to 16 residues. The junction had 10 bases not matched to a gene; V was cut back by 5 bases and J by 8 bases. Germline CDR1 is SNHLY and CDR2 is FYNNEI. The CDR3 loop is CASSSALAGGRVTQYF. CDR3 nucleotide sequence: TGTGCCAGCAGTAGTGCACTAGCGGGGGGGCGGGTTACGCAGTATTTT.

J is TRBJ2-3 and V is TRBV19; 7 nucleotides match TRBD1. Looked up from germline, CDR1 is LNHDA and CDR2 is SQIVND (reference sequence). CDR3 length: 14 amino acids. The junction had 7 bases not matched to a gene; V was cut back by 7 bases and J by 3 bases. The CDR3 region has the DNA TGTGCCAGTATGGAGACAGGGAAGACAGATACGCAGTATTTT. It yields the protein CASMETGKTDTQYF.

The gene calls are TRBV5-1 and TRBJ1-2, with 7 bases aligning to TRBD1. Germline trimming cut 4 bases from V and 4 bases from J; bases unmatched to any gene: 10. Germline V gene lookup returns CDR1 SGHRS and CDR2 YFSETQ. This CDR3 contains 15 residues. The CDR3 sequence is CASSRKTGTSYGYTF. CDR3 bases: TGCGCCAGCAGCCGAAAGACAGGGACTAGCTATGGCTACACCTTC. The variable domain in full, completed from reference TRBV5-1 and TRBJ1-2, reads KAGVTQTPRYLIKTRGQQVTLSCSPISGHRSVSWYQQTPGQGLQFLFEYFSETQRNKGNFPGRFSGRQFSNSRSEMNVSTLELGDSALYLCASSRKTGTSYGYTFGSGTRLTVV.

The chain has TRBV19 and TRBJ2-5; 7 bases line up with TRBD1. Germline assignment: CDR1 LNHDA and CDR2 SQIVND (reference sequence). V lost 8 bases to trimming and J lost 5 bases; unmatched junction nucleotides: 11. The CDR3 runs 14 residues. The CDR3 spells CASASAGGRETQYF. The CDR3 coding sequence is TGTGCCAGTGCCTCGGCAGGGGGTAGGGAGACCCAGTACTTC.